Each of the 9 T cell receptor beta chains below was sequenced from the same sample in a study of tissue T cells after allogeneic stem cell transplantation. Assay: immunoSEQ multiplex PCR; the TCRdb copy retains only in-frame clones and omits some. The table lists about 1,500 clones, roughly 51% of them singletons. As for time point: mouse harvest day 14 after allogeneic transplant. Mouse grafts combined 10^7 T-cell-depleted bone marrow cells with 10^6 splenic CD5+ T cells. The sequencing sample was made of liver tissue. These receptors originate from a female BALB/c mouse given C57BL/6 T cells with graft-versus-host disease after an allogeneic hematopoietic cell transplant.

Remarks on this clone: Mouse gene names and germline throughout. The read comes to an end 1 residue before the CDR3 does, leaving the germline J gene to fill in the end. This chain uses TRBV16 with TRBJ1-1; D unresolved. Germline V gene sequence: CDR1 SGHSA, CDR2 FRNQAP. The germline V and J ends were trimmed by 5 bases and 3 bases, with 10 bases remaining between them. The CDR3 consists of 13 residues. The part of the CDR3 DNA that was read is TGTGCAAGCAGCCCCATGGAAGACACAGAAGTCTTC. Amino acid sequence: CASSPMEDTEVF. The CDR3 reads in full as CASSPMEDTEVFF.

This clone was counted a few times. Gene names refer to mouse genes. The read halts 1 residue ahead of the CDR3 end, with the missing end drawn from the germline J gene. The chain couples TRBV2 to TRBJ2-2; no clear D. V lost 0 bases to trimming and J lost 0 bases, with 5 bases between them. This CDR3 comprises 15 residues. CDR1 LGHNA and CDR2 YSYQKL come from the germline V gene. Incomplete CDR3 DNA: TGTGCCAGCAGCCAAGAAACTGCAAACACCGGGCAGCTCTAC. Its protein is CASSQETANTGQLY. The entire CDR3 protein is CASSQETANTGQLYF.

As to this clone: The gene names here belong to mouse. CDR3 bases read: TGTGGTGCTCGGACAGGGGCAAACACAGAAGTCTTC. The encoded protein is CGARTGANTEVF. From start to end, the CDR3 is CGARTGANTEVFF. The chain joins TRBV20 to TRBJ1-1; 9 nucleotides agree with TRBD1. The read gets to within 1 residue of the CDR3 end, and the germline J gene fills in the rest. The germline CDR1 and CDR2 sequences are GFQATS and STVNSAI. The CDR3 covers 13 residues. J was trimmed by 0 bases and V by 5 bases; bases with no gene match: 1.

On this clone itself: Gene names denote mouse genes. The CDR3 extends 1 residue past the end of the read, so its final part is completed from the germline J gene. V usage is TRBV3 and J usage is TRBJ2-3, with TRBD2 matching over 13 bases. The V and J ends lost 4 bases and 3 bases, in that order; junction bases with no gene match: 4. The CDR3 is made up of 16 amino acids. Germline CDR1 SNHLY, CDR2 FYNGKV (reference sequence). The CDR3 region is CASSSGLGGRAETLYF. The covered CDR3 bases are TGTGCCAGCAGCTCCGGACTGGGGGGGCGCGCAGAAACGCTGTAT.

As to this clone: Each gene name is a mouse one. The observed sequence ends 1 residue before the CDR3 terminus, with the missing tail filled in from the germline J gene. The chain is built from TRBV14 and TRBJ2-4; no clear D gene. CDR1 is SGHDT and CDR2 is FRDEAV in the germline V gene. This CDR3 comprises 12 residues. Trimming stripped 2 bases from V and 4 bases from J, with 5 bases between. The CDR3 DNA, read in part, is TGTGCCAGCAGTTTGCCAAAAAACACCTTGTAC. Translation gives CASSLPKNTLY. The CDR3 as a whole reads CASSLPKNTLYF.

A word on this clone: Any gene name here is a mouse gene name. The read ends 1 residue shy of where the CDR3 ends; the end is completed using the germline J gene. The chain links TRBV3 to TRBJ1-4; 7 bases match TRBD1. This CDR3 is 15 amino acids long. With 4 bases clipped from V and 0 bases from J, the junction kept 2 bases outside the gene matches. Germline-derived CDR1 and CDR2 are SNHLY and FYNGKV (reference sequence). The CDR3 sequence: CASSSTGLSNERLFF. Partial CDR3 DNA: TGTGCCAGCAGCTCGACAGGGCTTTCCAACGAAAGATTATTT.

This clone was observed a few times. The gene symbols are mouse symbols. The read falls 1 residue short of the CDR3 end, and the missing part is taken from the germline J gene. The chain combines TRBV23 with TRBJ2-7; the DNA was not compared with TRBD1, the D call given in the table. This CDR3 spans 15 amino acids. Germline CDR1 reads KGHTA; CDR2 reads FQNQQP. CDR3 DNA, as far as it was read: TGCTCCAGCAGTCAATCGGGGGACAGCTCCTATGAACAGTAC. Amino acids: CSSSQSGDSSYEQY. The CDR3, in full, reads CSSSQSGDSSYEQYF.

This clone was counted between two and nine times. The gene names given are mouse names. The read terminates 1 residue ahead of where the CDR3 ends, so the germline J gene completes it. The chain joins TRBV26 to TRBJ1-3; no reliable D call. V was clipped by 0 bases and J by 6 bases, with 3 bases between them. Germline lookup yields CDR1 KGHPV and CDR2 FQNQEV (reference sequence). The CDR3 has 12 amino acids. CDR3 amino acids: CASSLSENTLYF. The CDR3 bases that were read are TGTGCCAGCAGTCTGTCAGAAAATACGCTCTAT.

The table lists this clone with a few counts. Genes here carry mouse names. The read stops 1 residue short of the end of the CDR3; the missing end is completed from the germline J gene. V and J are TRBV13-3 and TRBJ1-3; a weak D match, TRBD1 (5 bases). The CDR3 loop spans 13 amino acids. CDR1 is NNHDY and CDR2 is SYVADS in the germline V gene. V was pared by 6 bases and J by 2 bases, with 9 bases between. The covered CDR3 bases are TGTGCCAGCACCCAGGGAACTGGAAATACGCTCTAT. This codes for CASTQGTGNTLY. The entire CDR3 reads CASTQGTGNTLYF.